This TCR beta chain was found in a study of blood T cell repertoires in COVID-19. Original processing notes: Reference gene primer amplification in the assay estimated nucleated cell counts. Here immunoSEQ multiplex PCR was the method, and the copy in TCRdb shows in-frame clones only, minus some. Clonal size and the V and J genes are those of that table, whereas D and trimming came from the DNA. This table holds some 180,000 clones, under 90% found once. The table lists this clone with a few counts. The TCR sequence derives from a man in his fifties or sixties with acute or convalescent COVID-19. The sample consisted of peripheral blood.

The CDR3 DNA is TGTGCCAGCAGTGACGGGACACCGACTCAGTGGAAATTCAATCAGCCCCAGCATTTT. Translated: CASSDGTPTQWKFNQPQHF. This chain joins TRBV6-1 and TRBJ1-5; weak D call: TRBD1 (6 bases). Germline V gives CDR1 MNHNS, CDR2 SASEGT. Trimming took off 3 bases at V and 3 bases at J, with 24 bases between the two ends. The CDR3 runs to 19 residues.